A selection of T cell receptor beta chains follows, all from one sample in a study of a mutant IDH1 vaccine in newly diagnosed glioma. For these TCRs, the target antigens are not known. Sequencing was performed with immunoSEQ multiplex PCR; in TCRdb, only in-frame clones are kept and a portion is missing. The sample contains about 94,000 clones, roughly 91% of which appear only once. The sample was PBMCs, taken from a glioma patient whose treatment included an IDH1 peptide vaccine. The receptors derive from a woman in her forties or fifties with glioma. The CDR3 runs from the conserved cysteine through the conserved F or W. The D gene is left open where the match is weak. The size of a clone is reported for some rows only, either as once, few or many, or as a class for expanded clones.

CDR3 protein: CASRRVEGVPSYEQYF
CDR3 DNA: TGTGCCAGCAGGAGGGTTGAGGGGGTTCCGTCCTACGAGCAGTACTTC
J gene: TRBJ2-7
D gene: NA
V gene: TRBV2
clone size: NA

CDR3 protein: CASSLSGEAKNIQYF
CDR3 DNA: TGTGCCAGCAGTTTATCGGGGGAGGCCAAAAACATTCAGTACTTC
J gene: TRBJ2-4
D gene: NA
V gene: TRBV27
clone size: NA

CDR3 protein: CASSLFEGGRSPLHF
CDR3 DNA: TGTGCCAGCAGTTTATTCGAAGGGGGACGGTCACCCCTCCACTTT
J gene: TRBJ1-6
D gene: NA
V gene: TRBV28
clone size: NA

CDR3 protein: CASSQVPGQLGNSPLHF
CDR3 DNA: TGCGCCAGCAGCCAAGTTCCGGGACAACTTGGTAATTCACCCCTCCACTTT
J gene: TRBJ1-6
D gene: NA
V gene: TRBV4-1
clone size: NA

CDR3 protein: CASSVLAGGPGETQYF
CDR3 DNA: TGTGCCAGCAGCGTACTAGCGGGAGGGCCTGGTGAGACCCAGTACTTC
J gene: TRBJ2-5
D gene: TRBD2
V gene: TRBV9
clone size: NA

CDR3 protein: CASSPSMATYNEQFF
CDR3 DNA: TGTGCCAGCAGCCCCTCGATGGCTACCTACAATGAGCAGTTCTTC
J gene: TRBJ2-1
D gene: NA
V gene: TRBV9
clone size: NA

CDR3 protein: CASIYRELATYEQYF
CDR3 DNA: TGTGCCAGCATCTACAGGGAACTCGCCACCTACGAGCAGTACTTC
J gene: TRBJ2-7
D gene: NA
V gene: TRBV11-3
clone size: NA

CDR3 protein: CASSRTSDDTQYF
CDR3 DNA: TGTGCCAGCAGCCGGACTAGCGACGATACGCAGTATTTT
J gene: TRBJ2-3
D gene: TRBD2
V gene: TRBV6-5
clone size: NA

CDR3 protein: CASSLVGTGDEKLFF
CDR3 DNA: TGTGCCAGCAGCTTAGTAGGGACAGGGGATGAAAAACTGTTTTTT
J gene: TRBJ1-4
D gene: TRBD1
V gene: TRBV7-9
clone size: once

CDR3 protein: CASSSQTGGYTGELFF
CDR3 DNA: TGCGCCAGCAGCTCCCAGACAGGGGGCTACACCGGGGAGCTGTTTTTT
J gene: TRBJ2-2
D gene: TRBD1
V gene: TRBV5-1
clone size: NA

CDR3 protein: CASSLEPNTEAFF
CDR3 DNA: TGCGCCAGCAGCTTGGAGCCGAACACTGAAGCTTTCTTT
J gene: TRBJ1-1
D gene: NA
V gene: TRBV5-1
clone size: NA

CDR3 protein: CASREARDGEQFF
CDR3 DNA: TGTGCCAGTAGAGAAGCGCGCGACGGTGAGCAGTTCTTC
J gene: TRBJ2-1
D gene: NA
V gene: TRBV19
clone size: NA

CDR3 protein: CASSLRRGGVDTQYF
CDR3 DNA: TGCGCCAGCAGCCTACGGAGGGGGGGGGTGGATACGCAGTATTTT
J gene: TRBJ2-3
D gene: NA
V gene: TRBV4-1
clone size: NA

CDR3 protein: CASRTGVLETQYF
CDR3 DNA: TGTGCCAGCAGGACAGGGGTTCTGGAGACCCAGTACTTC
J gene: TRBJ2-5
D gene: TRBD1
V gene: TRBV6-1
clone size: NA

CDR3 protein: CASSFYGYEQYF
CDR3 DNA: TGTGCCAGCAGTTTCTACGGCTACGAGCAGTACTTC
J gene: TRBJ2-7
D gene: NA
V gene: TRBV28
clone size: NA

CDR3 protein: CASSILNKRDFEQYF
CDR3 DNA: TGTGCCAGCAGCATACTCAATAAACGGGATTTCGAGCAGTACTTC
J gene: TRBJ2-7
D gene: NA
V gene: TRBV7-8
clone size: NA

CDR3 protein: CASSYSTAIRATQYF
CDR3 DNA: TGTGCCAGCAGTTACTCGACGGCCATAAGAGCGACCCAGTACTTC
J gene: TRBJ2-5
D gene: NA
V gene: TRBV6-6
clone size: NA

CDR3 protein: CAWAPGQQYAYEQYF
CDR3 DNA: TGTGCCTGGGCCCCCGGACAGCAATACGCCTACGAGCAGTACTTC
J gene: TRBJ2-7
D gene: NA
V gene: TRBV30
clone size: NA

CDR3 protein: CASSPSGLLIYEQYF
CDR3 DNA: TGCGCCAGCAGCCCATCCGGATTACTTATATACGAGCAGTACTTC
J gene: TRBJ2-7
D gene: NA
V gene: TRBV5-1
clone size: NA

CDR3 protein: CASSTQGADTEAFF
CDR3 DNA: TGTGCCAGCAGCACACAGGGAGCGGACACTGAAGCTTTCTTT
J gene: TRBJ1-1
D gene: NA
V gene: TRBV5-4
clone size: NA

CDR3 protein: CASSVGGTYQETQYF
CDR3 DNA: TGTGCCAGCAGCGTGGGCGGGACGTACCAAGAGACCCAGTACTTC
J gene: TRBJ2-5
D gene: NA
V gene: TRBV9
clone size: NA

CDR3 protein: CASSPTRGGTEAFF
CDR3 DNA: TGTGCCAGCAGCCCAACCAGGGGGGGCACTGAAGCTTTCTTT
J gene: TRBJ1-1
D gene: NA
V gene: TRBV21-1
clone size: few

CDR3 protein: CASSVRGQGFTGELFF
CDR3 DNA: TGTGCCAGCAGTGTGCGGGGACAGGGGTTCACCGGGGAGCTGTTTTTT
J gene: TRBJ2-2
D gene: TRBD1
V gene: TRBV2
clone size: NA

CDR3 protein: CASSGLTGLRSSYNEQFF
CDR3 DNA: TGTGCCAGCAGCGGACTGACAGGTCTTCGGAGCTCCTACAATGAGCAGTTCTTC
J gene: TRBJ2-1
D gene: NA
V gene: TRBV9
clone size: NA

CDR3 protein: CASSIGARTEAFF
CDR3 DNA: TGTGCCAGTAGTATAGGGGCGAGGACTGAAGCTTTCTTT
J gene: TRBJ1-1
D gene: NA
V gene: TRBV19
clone size: NA

CDR3 protein: CASSERTRRYNEQFF
CDR3 DNA: TGCGCCAGCAGTGAGCGGACTAGAAGGTACAATGAGCAGTTCTTC
J gene: TRBJ2-1
D gene: TRBD2
V gene: TRBV10-1
clone size: NA

CDR3 protein: CASSQEVQRTYEQYF
CDR3 DNA: TGCGCCAGCAGCCAAGAAGTACAGCGGACCTACGAGCAGTACTTC
J gene: TRBJ2-7
D gene: NA
V gene: TRBV4-1
clone size: NA

CDR3 protein: CASRDRLHSNQPQHF
CDR3 DNA: TGTGCCAGCAGGGACCGCCTCCATAGCAATCAGCCCCAGCATTTT
J gene: TRBJ1-5
D gene: NA
V gene: TRBV6-6
clone size: NA

CDR3 protein: CAWTLNSPLHF
CDR3 DNA: TGTGCCTGGACCTTAAATTCACCCCTCCACTTT
J gene: TRBJ1-6
D gene: NA
V gene: TRBV30
clone size: NA

CDR3 protein: CASRAGHPGQPQHF
CDR3 DNA: TGTGCCAGCAGGGCGGGACACCCCGGGCAGCCCCAGCATTTT
J gene: TRBJ1-5
D gene: NA
V gene: TRBV6-5
clone size: once

CDR3 protein: CASSQQGWTIYF
CDR3 DNA: TGTGCCAGTAGCCAACAGGGTTGGACCATATATTTT
J gene: TRBJ1-3
D gene: NA
V gene: TRBV19
clone size: NA

CDR3 protein: CASRRQGGTDTQYF
CDR3 DNA: TGTGCCAGCAGAAGACAGGGAGGCACAGATACGCAGTATTTT
J gene: TRBJ2-3
D gene: TRBD1
V gene: TRBV27
clone size: NA

CDR3 protein: CASSPGENQPQHF
CDR3 DNA: TGTGCCAGCTCACCAGGGGAAAATCAGCCCCAGCATTTT
J gene: TRBJ1-5
D gene: NA
V gene: TRBV18
clone size: few

CDR3 protein: CASRSQGNTEAFF
CDR3 DNA: TGCGCCAGCAGATCACAGGGAAACACTGAAGCTTTCTTT
J gene: TRBJ1-1
D gene: NA
V gene: TRBV10-1
clone size: NA

CDR3 protein: CASSARVGRVETQYF
CDR3 DNA: TGTGCCAGCAGCGCCAGGGTGGGCCGAGTTGAGACCCAGTACTTC
J gene: TRBJ2-5
D gene: NA
V gene: TRBV9
clone size: NA

CDR3 protein: CASSGALYLSGAYNEQFF
CDR3 DNA: TGTGCCAGCAGCGGAGCCCTCTACCTCTCAGGGGCCTACAATGAGCAGTTCTTC
J gene: TRBJ2-1
D gene: NA
V gene: TRBV9
clone size: NA

CDR3 protein: CASSFVRGPNTEAFF
CDR3 DNA: TGTGCCAGCAGCTTCGTTAGGGGACCGAACACTGAAGCTTTCTTT
J gene: TRBJ1-1
D gene: NA
V gene: TRBV11-2
clone size: few